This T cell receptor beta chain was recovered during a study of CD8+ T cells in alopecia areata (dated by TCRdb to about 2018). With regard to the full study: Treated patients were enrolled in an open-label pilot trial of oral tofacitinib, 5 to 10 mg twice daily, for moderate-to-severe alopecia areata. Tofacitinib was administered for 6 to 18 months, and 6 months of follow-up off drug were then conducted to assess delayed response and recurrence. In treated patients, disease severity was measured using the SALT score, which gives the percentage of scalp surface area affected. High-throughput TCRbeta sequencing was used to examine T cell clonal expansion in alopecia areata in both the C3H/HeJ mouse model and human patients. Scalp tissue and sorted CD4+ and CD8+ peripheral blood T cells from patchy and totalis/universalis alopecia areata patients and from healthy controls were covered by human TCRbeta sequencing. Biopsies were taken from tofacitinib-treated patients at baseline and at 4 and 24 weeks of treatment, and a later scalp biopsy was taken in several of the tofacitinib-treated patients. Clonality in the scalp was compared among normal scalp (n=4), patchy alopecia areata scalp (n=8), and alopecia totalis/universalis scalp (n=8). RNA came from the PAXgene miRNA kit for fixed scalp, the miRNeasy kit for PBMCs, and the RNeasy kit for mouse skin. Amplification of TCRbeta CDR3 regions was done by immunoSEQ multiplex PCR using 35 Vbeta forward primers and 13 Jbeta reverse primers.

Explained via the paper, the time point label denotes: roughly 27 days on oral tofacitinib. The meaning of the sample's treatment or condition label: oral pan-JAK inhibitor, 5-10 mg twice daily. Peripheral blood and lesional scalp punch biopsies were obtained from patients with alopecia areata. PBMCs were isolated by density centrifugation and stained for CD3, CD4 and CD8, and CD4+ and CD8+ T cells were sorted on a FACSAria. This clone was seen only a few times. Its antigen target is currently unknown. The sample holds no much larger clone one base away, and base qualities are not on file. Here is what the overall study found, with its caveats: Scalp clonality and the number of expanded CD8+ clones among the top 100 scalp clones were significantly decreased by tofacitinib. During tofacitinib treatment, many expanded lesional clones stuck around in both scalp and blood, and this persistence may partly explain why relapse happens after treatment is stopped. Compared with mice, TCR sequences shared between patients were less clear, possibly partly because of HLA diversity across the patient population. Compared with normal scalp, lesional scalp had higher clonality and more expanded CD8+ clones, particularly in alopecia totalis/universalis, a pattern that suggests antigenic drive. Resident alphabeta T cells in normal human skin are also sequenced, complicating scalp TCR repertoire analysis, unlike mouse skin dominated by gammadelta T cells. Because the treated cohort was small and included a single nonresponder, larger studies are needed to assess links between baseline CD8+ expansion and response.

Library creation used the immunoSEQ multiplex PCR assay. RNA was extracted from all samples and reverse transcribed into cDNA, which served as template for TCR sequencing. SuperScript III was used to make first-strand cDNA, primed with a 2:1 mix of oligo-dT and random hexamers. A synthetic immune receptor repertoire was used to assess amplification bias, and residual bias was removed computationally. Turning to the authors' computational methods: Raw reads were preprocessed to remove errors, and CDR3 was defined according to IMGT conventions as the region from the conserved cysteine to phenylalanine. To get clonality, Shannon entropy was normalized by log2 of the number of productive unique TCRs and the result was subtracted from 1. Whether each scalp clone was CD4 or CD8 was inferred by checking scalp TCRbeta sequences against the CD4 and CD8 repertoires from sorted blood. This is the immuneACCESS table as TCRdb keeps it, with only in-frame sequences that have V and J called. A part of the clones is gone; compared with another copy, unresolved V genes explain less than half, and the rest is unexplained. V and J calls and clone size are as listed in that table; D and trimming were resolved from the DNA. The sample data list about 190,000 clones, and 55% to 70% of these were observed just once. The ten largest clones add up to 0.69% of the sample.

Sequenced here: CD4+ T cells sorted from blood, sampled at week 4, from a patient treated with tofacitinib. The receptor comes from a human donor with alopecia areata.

The DNA sequence follows: TGCAGCGTTGAAGACACAGTGGCCATTGAAGCTTTCTTT. This is translated as CSVEDTVAIEAFF. The chain is assembled from TRBV29-1 and TRBJ1-1, with no reliable assignment of the D segment. V loses 0 bases of germline sequence and J loses 7 bases, and the interval between the two ends is 12 bases. Sequences SQVTM (CDR1) and ANQGSEA (CDR2) are obtained from the germline V gene. The CDR3 contains 13 residues, cysteine and phenylalanine counted. Only the CDR3 DNA stays, 39 bases, in frame from base 1.